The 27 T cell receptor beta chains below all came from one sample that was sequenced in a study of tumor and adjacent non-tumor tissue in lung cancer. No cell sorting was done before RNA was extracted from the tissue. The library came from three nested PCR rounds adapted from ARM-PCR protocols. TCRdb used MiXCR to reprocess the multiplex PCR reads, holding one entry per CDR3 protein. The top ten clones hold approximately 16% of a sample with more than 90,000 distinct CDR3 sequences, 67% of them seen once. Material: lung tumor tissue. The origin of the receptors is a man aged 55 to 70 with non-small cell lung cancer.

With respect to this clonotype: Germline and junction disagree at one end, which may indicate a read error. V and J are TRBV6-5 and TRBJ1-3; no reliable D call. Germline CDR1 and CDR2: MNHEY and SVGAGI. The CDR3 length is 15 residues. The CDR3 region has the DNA TGTGCCAGCAGCTACTCGATTTCGACTGGAAACACCATATATTTT. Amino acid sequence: CASSYSISTGNTIYF.

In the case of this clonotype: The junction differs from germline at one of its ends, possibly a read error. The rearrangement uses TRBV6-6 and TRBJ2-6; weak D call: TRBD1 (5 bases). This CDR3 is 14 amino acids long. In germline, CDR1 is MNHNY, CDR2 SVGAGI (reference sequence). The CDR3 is CASLTPSGANVLTF. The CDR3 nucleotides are TGTGCCAGCCTTACGCCCTCTGGGGCCAACGTCCTTACTTTC.

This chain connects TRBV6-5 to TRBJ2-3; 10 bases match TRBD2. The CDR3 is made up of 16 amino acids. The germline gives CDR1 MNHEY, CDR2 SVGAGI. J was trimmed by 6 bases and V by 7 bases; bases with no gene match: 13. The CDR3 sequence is CASKGLAPVKRDTQYF. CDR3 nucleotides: TGTGCCAGCAAGGGACTAGCGCCCGTCAAGCGGGATACGCAGTATTTT.

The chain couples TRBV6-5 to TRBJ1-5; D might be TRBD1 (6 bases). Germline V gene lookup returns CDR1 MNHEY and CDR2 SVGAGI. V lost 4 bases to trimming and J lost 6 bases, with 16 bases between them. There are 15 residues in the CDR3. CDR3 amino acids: CASSLTGMLGQPQHF. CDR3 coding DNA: TGTGCCAGCAGTTTGACAGGTATGTTAGGTCAGCCCCAGCATTTT.

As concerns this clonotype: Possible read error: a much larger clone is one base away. The CDR3 protein is CAWRPPSDLETQYF. The CDR3 nucleotides read TGTGCCTGGAGACCTCCGAGTGACTTAGAGACCCAGTACTTC. The V call is TRBV30, the J call TRBJ2-5; D is undetermined. Trimming removed 3 bases from V and 4 bases from J, with 15 bases in between. Looked up from germline, CDR1 is GTSNPN and CDR2 is SVGIG (reference sequence). The CDR3 covers 14 residues.

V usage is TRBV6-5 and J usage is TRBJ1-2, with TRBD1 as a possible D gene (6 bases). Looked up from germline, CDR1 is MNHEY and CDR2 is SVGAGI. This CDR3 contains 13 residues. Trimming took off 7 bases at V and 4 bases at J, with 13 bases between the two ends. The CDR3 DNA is TGTGCCAGCATGGCAGGGGACGCCTATGGCTACACCTTC. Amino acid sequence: CASMAGDAYGYTF.

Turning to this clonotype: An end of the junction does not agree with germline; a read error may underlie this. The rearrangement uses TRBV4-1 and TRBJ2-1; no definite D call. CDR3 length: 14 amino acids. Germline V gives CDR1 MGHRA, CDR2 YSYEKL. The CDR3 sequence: CASSQSHSRDEQFF. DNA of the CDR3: TGCGCCAGCAGCCAATCCCACAGTCGAGATGAACAGTTCTTC.

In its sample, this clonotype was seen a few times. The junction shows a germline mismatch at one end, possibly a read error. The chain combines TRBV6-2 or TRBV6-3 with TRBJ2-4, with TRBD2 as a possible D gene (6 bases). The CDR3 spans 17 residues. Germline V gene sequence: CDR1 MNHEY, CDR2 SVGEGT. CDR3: CASSYALGLLAKNIQYF. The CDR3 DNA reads TGTGCCAGCAGTTACGCCCTGGGGCTACTAGCCAAAAACATTCAGTACTTT.

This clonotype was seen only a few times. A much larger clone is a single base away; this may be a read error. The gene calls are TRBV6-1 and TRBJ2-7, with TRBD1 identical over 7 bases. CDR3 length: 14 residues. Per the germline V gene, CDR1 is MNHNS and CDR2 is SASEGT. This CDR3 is CASSWDSTPLEHYF. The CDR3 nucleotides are TGTGCCAGCAGCTGGGACAGTACCCCCCTCGAGCACTACTTC.

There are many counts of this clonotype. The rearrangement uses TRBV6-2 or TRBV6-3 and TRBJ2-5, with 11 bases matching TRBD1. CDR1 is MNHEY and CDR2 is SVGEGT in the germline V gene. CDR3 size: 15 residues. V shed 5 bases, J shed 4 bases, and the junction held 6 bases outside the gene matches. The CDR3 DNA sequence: TGTGCCAGCAGTCCCGGGACAGGGGGGAGAGAGACCCAGTACTTC. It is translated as CASSPGTGGRETQYF.

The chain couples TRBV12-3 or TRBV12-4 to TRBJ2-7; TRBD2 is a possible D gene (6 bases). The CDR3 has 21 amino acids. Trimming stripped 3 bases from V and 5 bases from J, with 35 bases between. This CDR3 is CASSLTPVALLVGGPTDEQYF. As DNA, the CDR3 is TGTGCCAGCAGTTTGACTCCGGTGGCCCTTTTGGTGGGAGGACCAACCGACGAGCAGTACTTC.

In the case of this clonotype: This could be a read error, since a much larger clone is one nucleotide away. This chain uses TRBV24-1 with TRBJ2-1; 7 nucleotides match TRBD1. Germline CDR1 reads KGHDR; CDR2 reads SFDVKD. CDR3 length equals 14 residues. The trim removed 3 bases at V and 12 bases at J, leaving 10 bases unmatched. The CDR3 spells CATSDQQGSGGQFF. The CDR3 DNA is TGTGCCACCAGTGATCAACAGGGGTCGGGTGGGCAGTTCTTC.

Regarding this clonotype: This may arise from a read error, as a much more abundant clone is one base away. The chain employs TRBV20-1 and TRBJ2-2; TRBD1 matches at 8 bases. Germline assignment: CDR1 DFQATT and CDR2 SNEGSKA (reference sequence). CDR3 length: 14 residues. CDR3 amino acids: CSASRTGNIGELFF. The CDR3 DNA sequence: TGCAGTGCTAGCAGGACAGGGAACATCGGGGAGCTGTTTTTT.

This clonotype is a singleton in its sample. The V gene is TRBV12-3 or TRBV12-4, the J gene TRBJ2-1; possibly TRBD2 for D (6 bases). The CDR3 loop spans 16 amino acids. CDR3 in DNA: TGTGCAGGCAGTCCCGGGATGGGGGGAGCCTACAATGAGCAGTTCTTC. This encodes CAGSPGMGGAYNEQFF.

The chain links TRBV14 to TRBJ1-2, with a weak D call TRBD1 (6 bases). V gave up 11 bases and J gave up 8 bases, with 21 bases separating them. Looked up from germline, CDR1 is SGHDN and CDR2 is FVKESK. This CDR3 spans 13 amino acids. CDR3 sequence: CACSQDIRGGYTF. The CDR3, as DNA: TGTGCCTGTAGCCAAGATATTAGGGGGGGCTACACCTTC.

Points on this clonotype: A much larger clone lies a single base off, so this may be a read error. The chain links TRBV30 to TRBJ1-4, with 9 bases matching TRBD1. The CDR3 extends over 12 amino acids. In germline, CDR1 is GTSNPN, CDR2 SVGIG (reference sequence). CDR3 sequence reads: CAWSPGGTGWLF. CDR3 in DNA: TGTGCCTGGAGTCCGGGCGGGACAGGGTGGCTTTTT.

CDR3 sequence reads: CASSQEQEETQYF. The CDR3 coding sequence is TGCGCCAGCAGCCAAGAGCAGGAAGAGACCCAGTACTTC. J is TRBJ2-5 and V is TRBV4-1; D gene uncertain. The CDR3 totals 13 residues. The V end lost 0 bases, the J end lost 3 bases, and 5 bases lay between the germline ends. Germline V gene lookup returns CDR1 MGHRA and CDR2 YSYEKL.

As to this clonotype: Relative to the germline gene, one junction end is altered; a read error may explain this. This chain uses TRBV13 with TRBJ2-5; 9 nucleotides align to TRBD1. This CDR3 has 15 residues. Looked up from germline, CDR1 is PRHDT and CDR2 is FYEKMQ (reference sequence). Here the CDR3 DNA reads TGTGCCAGCAGATTAGTTAGGGACAGGGAAGAGACCCAGTACTTC. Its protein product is CASRLVRDREETQYF.

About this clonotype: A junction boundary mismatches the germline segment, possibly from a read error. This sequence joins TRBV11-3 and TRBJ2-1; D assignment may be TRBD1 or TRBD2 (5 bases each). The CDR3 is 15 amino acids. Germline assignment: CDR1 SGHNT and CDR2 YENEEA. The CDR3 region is CASRLAGTYNNEELF. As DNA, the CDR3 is TGTGCCAGCAGGTTAGCCGGGACGTATAACAATGAGGAGCTCTTC.

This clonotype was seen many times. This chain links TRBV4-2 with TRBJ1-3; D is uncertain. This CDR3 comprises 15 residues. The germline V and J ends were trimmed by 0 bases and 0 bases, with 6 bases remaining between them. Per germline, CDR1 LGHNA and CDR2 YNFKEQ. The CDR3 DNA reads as TGTGCCAGCAGCCAAGAGACTCACTCTGGAAACACCATATATTTT. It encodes CASSQETHSGNTIYF.

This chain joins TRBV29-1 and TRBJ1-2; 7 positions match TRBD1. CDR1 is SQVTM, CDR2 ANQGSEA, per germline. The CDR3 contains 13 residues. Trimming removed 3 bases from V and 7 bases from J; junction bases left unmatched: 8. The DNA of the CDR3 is TGCAGCGTTGAGGAGAGGGGGCTCTCTGGCTACACCTTC. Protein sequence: CSVEERGLSGYTF.

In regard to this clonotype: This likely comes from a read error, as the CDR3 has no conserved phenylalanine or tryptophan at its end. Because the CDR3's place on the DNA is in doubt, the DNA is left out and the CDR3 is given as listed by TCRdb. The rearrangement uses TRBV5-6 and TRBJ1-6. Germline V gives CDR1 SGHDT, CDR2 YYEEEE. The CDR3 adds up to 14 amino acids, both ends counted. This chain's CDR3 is CASSLLDYNSPLHS.

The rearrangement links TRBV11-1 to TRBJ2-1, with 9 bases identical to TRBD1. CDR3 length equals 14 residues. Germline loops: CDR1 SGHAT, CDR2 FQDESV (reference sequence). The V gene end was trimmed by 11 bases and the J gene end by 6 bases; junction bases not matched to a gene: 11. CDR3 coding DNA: TGTGCCTGCAACTCAGGGGACAGGGCCAATGAGCAGTTCTTC. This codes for CACNSGDRANEQFF.

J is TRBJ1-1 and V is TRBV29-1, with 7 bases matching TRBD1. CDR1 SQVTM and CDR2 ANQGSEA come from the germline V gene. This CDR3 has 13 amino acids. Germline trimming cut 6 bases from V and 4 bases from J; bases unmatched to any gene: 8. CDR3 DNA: TGCAGCGTCGACTCCACAGGGGTCACTGAAGCTTTCTTT. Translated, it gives CSVDSTGVTEAFF.

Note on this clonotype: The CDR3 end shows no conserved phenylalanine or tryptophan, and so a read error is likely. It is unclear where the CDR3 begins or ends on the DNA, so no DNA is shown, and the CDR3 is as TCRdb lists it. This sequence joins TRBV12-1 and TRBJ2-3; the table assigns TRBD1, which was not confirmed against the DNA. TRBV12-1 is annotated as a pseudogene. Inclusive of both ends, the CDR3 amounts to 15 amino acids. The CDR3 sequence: CASNSVGRGVNTQYV.

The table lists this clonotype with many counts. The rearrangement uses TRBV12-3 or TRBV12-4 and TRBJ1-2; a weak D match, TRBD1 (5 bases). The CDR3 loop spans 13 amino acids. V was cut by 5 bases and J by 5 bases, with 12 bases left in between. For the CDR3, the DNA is TGTGCCAGCAGTACGACAGCCTTATATGGCTACACCTTC. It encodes CASSTTALYGYTF.

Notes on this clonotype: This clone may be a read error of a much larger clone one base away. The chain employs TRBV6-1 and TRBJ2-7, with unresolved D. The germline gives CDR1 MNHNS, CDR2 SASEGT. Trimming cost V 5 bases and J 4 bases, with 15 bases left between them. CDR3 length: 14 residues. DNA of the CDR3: TGTGCCAGCAGTCAGGACCCCATCAGATACGAGCAGTACTTC. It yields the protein CASSQDPIRYEQYF.